A selection of T cell receptor beta chains follows, all from one sample in a study of OX40 agonist ivuxolimab in advanced cancers. TCRdb's copy holds only in-frame clones and misses some; the assay was immunoSEQ multiplex PCR. The table includes tens of thousands of clones, about 91% detected once. The sequenced sample was CD4+ or CD8+ T cells sorted from blood, obtained in a trial of the OX40 agonist ivuxolimab. The receptors come from an adult with an advanced solid tumor such as melanoma, head and neck, liver or kidney cancer. Each CDR3 is given without its conserved first and last residue.

v_call	j_call	cdr3_aa
TRBV9	TRBJ2-5	ASSVGLREWGTQY
TRBV6-5	TRBJ2-7	ASSPSGRASYEQY
TRBV21-1	TRBJ2-1	ASSKEGHRVGNEQF
TRBV7-2	TRBJ2-1	ASTILAYNEQF
TRBV4-1	TRBJ1-2	ASSQGISTNYGYT
TRBV28	TRBJ1-3	GAGDRVSGNTIY
TRBV7-6	TRBJ2-5	ASSLWGADAGLGPTQETQY
TRBV5-6	TRBJ2-4	ASSLDRGENIQY
TRBV11-2	TRBJ1-1	ASSSPPPEAF
TRBV4-3	TRBJ2-7	ASSPETGLIGYYEQY
TRBV27	TRBJ2-7	ASSFRRDGYEQY
TRBV11-1	TRBJ1-2	ASSLSGYYGYT
TRBV27	TRBJ1-2	ASSLGGAGGYT
TRBV4-3	TRBJ2-3	ASSQGWGLAGEDTQY
TRBV27	TRBJ2-1	ASSPGTSGGNEQF
TRBV6-5	TRBJ2-2	ASSYSGATGELF
TRBV19	TRBJ1-4	ASNNEKLF
TRBV6-5	TRBJ2-2	ASSYSLDTGELF
TRBV28	TRBJ1-2	ASSRILSTHAWGYT
TRBV27	TRBJ1-1	ASSFRLPGEAF
TRBV15	TRBJ2-1	ATSRDLTSGLHEQF
TRBV4-1	TRBJ2-7	ASSHLLAGTPYEQY
TRBV4-2	TRBJ1-5	ASSQDGAGNQPQH
TRBV29-1	TRBJ2-1	SVDYGTDNEQL
TRBV27	TRBJ1-1	ASRARQGAKGLNTEAF
TRBV7-3	TRBJ2-5	ASREGLAGGAKTQY
TRBV10-2	TRBJ2-1	ASSVASTNEQF
TRBV7-6	TRBJ2-1	ASSPGGDEQF
TRBV7-9	TRBJ2-7	ASSSDGPYEQY
TRBV2	TRBJ2-2	ASSDRVNTGELF
TRBV4-1	TRBJ1-1	ASSQDSGRNTEAF
TRBV6-6	TRBJ2-4	ASSTLAGGVMDIQY
TRBV9	TRBJ1-4	ASSESGTPAGLF
TRBV9	TRBJ2-5	ASSVGFEVQETQY
TRBV7-8	TRBJ2-1	ASSSPPGQFI
TRBV29-1	TRBJ2-3	SVDREGGTDTQY
TRBV30	TRBJ2-7	AWGGLAREQY
TRBV29-1	TRBJ2-7	SVGLGTSAYEQY
TRBV6-1	TRBJ2-2	ASSDAGPHTGELF
TRBV2	TRBJ1-2	ASRQGYGYT
TRBV2	TRBJ2-1	ASRFTGGGSYNEQF
TRBV29-1	TRBJ2-7	SVGGRDGTYEQY
TRBV28	TRBJ1-1	ASSGTDNTEAF
TRBV15	TRBJ1-1	ATSRGEGTGMNTEAF
TRBV2	TRBJ2-4	ASSGSTTTAGKNIQY
TRBV7-9	TRBJ2-2	ASSPRLAGGPQSGELF
TRBV27	TRBJ1-1	ASSNDNEAF
TRBV27	TRBJ1-1	ASTNRAEGNTEAF
TRBV19	TRBJ2-3	ASSPNGLAGLTDTQY
TRBV7-6	TRBJ2-3	ASSSRRRASGRVGDADTQY